This T cell receptor (beta chain) came from a study of cytomegalovirus exposure and HLA in healthy donors. The CDR3 has 14 amino acids. On this clone: Antigen specificity is unknown.

Primers: 60 Vbeta forward and 13 Jbeta reverse. Clones were read by immunoSEQ multiplex PCR, and TCRdb kept only the in-frame ones, dropping some. The sample gives roughly 130,000 clones, about three quarters of which show up once; less than 3.5% is in the top ten. Whole-study findings and limits: Data from an earlier analysis indicated that most TCR beta V segments were productive either about 90% or about 30% of the time. HLA alleles showed associations with 15,000 to 20,000 TCR beta sequences in a later analysis, at a 0.05 false discovery rate.

Sequenced: PBMCs. The source is a human donor in good health. The chain uses TRBV21-1 and TRBJ1-2. TRBV21-1 is termed a pseudogene. The CDR3 is CASSNGGVGYGYTF. CDR3 nucleotide sequence: TGTGCCAGCAGCAATGGGGGGGTGGGCTATGGCTACACCTTC.